This is a list of T cell receptor beta chains from one sample in a study of breast tumors, draining lymph nodes, adjacent tissues. In TCRdb, the multiplex PCR reads were re-called with MiXCR into one record per CDR3 protein. The repertoire holds 150,000 to 200,000 distinct CDR3 sequences, with roughly a third as singletons. The sample comprised axillary lymph node tissue. The receptors stem from a female donor with breast cancer. Some clones in this sample may be carry-over from other donors' samples. CDR3s include the opening cysteine and the closing phenylalanine or tryptophan. The D gene is left open where the match is weak. Size is stated for part of the rows, as once, few or many counts, or as a class when the clone is expanded.

J gene,D gene,clone size,V gene,CDR3 protein,CDR3 DNA
TRBJ2-2,TRBD1,many,TRBV19,CATKLQGAYTGELFF,TGTGCCACGAAATTACAGGGGGCTTACACCGGGGAGCTGTTTTTT
TRBJ2-3,TRBD2,-,TRBV20-1,CSARRGGGSVVNTQYF,TGCAGTGCTAGGAGGGGTGGCGGGAGTGTAGTAAATACGCAGTATTTT
TRBJ2-1,TRBD1,-,TRBV5-6,CASSLQGTGQFF,TGTGCCAGCAGCTTACAGGGGACAGGGCAGTTCTTC
TRBJ2-7,-,many,TRBV2,CASSGPYYEQYF,TGTGCCAGCAGTGGACCGTACTACGAGCAGTACTTC
TRBJ2-5,-,many,TRBV4-2,CASSQSSGTQYF,TGTGCCAGCAGCCAATCCTCGGGGACCCAGTACTTC
TRBJ2-5,-,many,TRBV9,CASSVVPGAETQSF,TGTGCCAGCAGCGTAGTTCCAGGGGCAGAGACCCAGTCCTTC
TRBJ2-5,-,few,TRBV6-1,CASRKHSGRAGSEPQYF,TGTGCCAGCAGGAAGCACTCAGGCAGGGCGGGATCAGAGCCCCAGTACTTC
TRBJ1-6,-,many,TRBV11-3,CASSLDGTYNSPLHF,TGTGCCAGCAGCTTAGACGGGACCTATAATTCACCCCTCCACTTT
TRBJ2-1,-,many,TRBV9,CASSVAGGLMADEQFF,TGTGCCAGCAGCGTAGCAGGGGGGCTGATGGCTGATGAGCAGTTCTTC
TRBJ2-7,TRBD2,-,TRBV7-2,CASSPLAGVSYEQHF,TGTGCCAGCAGCCCCCTAGCGGGGGTCTCCTACGAGCAGCACTTC
TRBJ2-5,-,many,TRBV2,CASSVRRSQETQYF,TGTGCCAGCAGTGTTAGGCGGTCTCAAGAGACCCAGTACTTC
TRBJ1-6,-,many,TRBV4-2,CASSPWDLSPLHF,TGTGCCAGCAGCCCTTGGGACCTTTCACCCCTCCACTTT
TRBJ1-4,TRBD1,-,TRBV19,CASSPRTGGVGEKLFF,TGTGCCAGTAGTCCCCGGACAGGGGGCGTTGGTGAAAAACTGTTTTTT
TRBJ2-1,-,many,TRBV20-1,CSASGPLSYNEQFF,TGCAGTGCTAGCGGGCCACTATCCTACAATGAGCAGTTCTTC
TRBJ1-4,-,many,TRBV19,CASRKRGGGANEKLFF,TGTGCCAGTAGGAAACGGGGGGGGGGTGCTAATGAAAAACTGTTTTTT
TRBJ2-7,-,-,TRBV7-9,CASSLNSMQRPSHEQYF,TGTGCCAGCAGCTTAAACAGTATGCAGCGCCCTTCTCACGAGCAGTACTTC
TRBJ2-3,-,many,TRBV20-1,CSAGSHTDTQYF,TGCAGTGCGGGATCGCACACAGATACGCAGTATTTT
TRBJ2-5,-,many,TRBV2,CASSGGGGSQETQYF,TGTGCCAGCAGTGGGGGGGGCGGGAGCCAAGAGACCCAGTACTTC
TRBJ2-2,-,-,TRBV7-3,CASSLRWNTGELPF,TGTGCCAGCAGCTTAAGGTGGAACACCGGGGAGCTGCCTTTT
TRBJ2-7,TRBD1,many,TRBV12-3/TRBV12-4,CASSQRGTGSSYEQYF,TGTGCCAGCAGTCAAAGAGGGACAGGGAGCTCCTACGAGCAGTACTTC
TRBJ2-1,TRBD2,many,TRBV19,CASSIAPAGGPPYNEQFF,TGTGCCAGTAGTATAGCGCCAGCGGGAGGGCCTCCCTACAATGAGCAGTTCTTC
TRBJ2-7,-,many,TRBV27,CASRDTEPRGFEEQYF,TGTGCCAGCAGGGATACAGAGCCAAGGGGCTTCGAGGAGCAGTACTTC
TRBJ2-7,TRBD1,many,TRBV5-5,CASRSGTGRHEQYF,TGTGCCAGCAGATCCGGGACAGGGAGGCACGAGCAGTACTTC
TRBJ2-7,-,many,TRBV7-8,CASSLSSGSSYEQYF,TGTGCCAGCAGCCTCAGCTCTGGAAGCTCCTACGAGCAGTACTTC
TRBJ2-5,-,many,TRBV24-1,CATSPGLQETQYF,TGTGCCACCAGCCCGGGGCTTCAAGAGACCCAGTACTTC
TRBJ2-7,-,-,TRBV5-6,CDSSFYICSAGWREVSYEQYF,-
TRBJ2-7,TRBD1,many,TRBV5-8,CASRRAGGHSYEQYF,TGTGCCAGCAGGAGGGCAGGGGGCCATAGCTACGAGCAGTACTTC
TRBJ2-7,-,-,TRBV20-1,CSATSNSGSASPYEQYF,TGCAGTGCTACCAGTAATTCAGGGAGCGCGAGCCCCTACGAGCAGTACTTC
TRBJ2-3,-,many,TRBV20-1,CSSRGAASGTDTQYF,TGCAGTTCACGGGGGGCGGCTAGCGGAACAGATACGCAGTATTTT
TRBJ2-1,TRBD2,-,TRBV29-1,CSLVGGGFHNEQFF,TGCAGCTTAGTCGGGGGAGGGTTCCACAATGAGCAGTTCTTC
TRBJ1-4,-,many,TRBV11-2,CASSQFSKFANEKLFF,TGTGCCAGCAGCCAATTCTCGAAATTCGCTAATGAAAAACTGTTTTTT